This T cell receptor beta chain was found in a study of blood T cell repertoires in COVID-19. Looking at the study overall: Researchers got acute and convalescent COVID-19 samples from the United States, Italy and Spain.

Per the authors' pipeline: Amplification from reference gene primers served as the basis for estimated nucleated cell counts. Assay: immunoSEQ multiplex PCR; the TCRdb copy retains only in-frame clones and omits some. That table gives V, J and clone size, and the DNA gave D and trimming. The table lists more than 200,000 clones, around four fifths of them singletons. Enrolment of Seattle patients took place during active infection, and they were followed longitudinally. This clone was found a few times. The source is a woman aged 80 or over with COVID-19, enrolled during active disease. The specimen was peripheral blood.

The CDR3 sequence is CASSLEGFRVGQPQHF. Here the CDR3 DNA reads TGTGCCAGCAGCTTGGAGGGGTTCAGGGTGGGTCAGCCCCAGCATTTT. V gene TRBV5-6 combines with J gene TRBJ1-5, with a tentative D call TRBD1 (5 bases). Trimming shortened V by 0 bases and J by 6 bases, and 16 bases separated the two germline ends. The CDR3 consists of 16 residues. Germline CDR1 and CDR2: SGHDT and YYEEEE.